The present T cell receptor beta chain was sequenced within a study of shared clonotypes between healthy human individuals. Overall study results and limits: Read depth was anticipated to influence clonotype sharing among donors.

Worth noting for this clone: Its antigen is not identified.

Every donor was a Caucasian adult from Nashville, Tennessee. Pooled CD45RO+ cells and CCR7-negative CD45RA+ TemRA cells made up CD8 memory. Per sorted-subset replicate PCR, input was approximately 180 ng DNA, representing around 28,000 T cell genomes. Libraries were prepared by immunoSEQ multiplex PCR; TCRdb keeps only in-frame clonotypes and omits some of them. The repertoire holds roughly 720,000 clones, around 90% seen once, with 34% in the top ten. Germline assignment: CDR1 SEHNR and CDR2 FQNEAQ (reference sequence). With V trimmed by 3 bases and J by 6 bases, 10 bases remained unmatched. CDR3 length: 16 amino acids.

Input material: memory CD8+ T cells from PBMCs. Subset described: CD45RO+ cells pooled with CCR7-negative TemRA cells. The receptor comes from a man aged 18 to 29 in good health. Some clones in this sample may be carry-over from other donors' samples. The chain recombines TRBV7-9 with TRBJ1-4, with 7 bases aligning to TRBD1. CDR3 loop: CASSLLSGGEHEKLFF. Written as DNA, the CDR3 is TGTGCCAGCAGCTTGTTATCAGGGGGGGAGCATGAAAAACTGTTTTTT.